This T cell receptor (beta chain) was profiled in a study of early stage breast cancer tumors. About the research overall: ER+/PR+/HER2- status applied to about 70% of the 16 invasive breast tumors. Study-level points and caveats: Most shared enriched TCRB sequences were commonly generated ones. Functional markers like CD4, CD8 and FOXP3 were missed in bulk sequencing.

As to this clone: Its target is not known.

Assay: immunoSEQ multiplex PCR; the TCRdb copy retains only in-frame clones and omits some. This table has fewer than 80,000 clones, more than 70% appearing once. What was sequenced was blood. This sequence originates from a person between 35 and 49 years old with breast cancer.

The chain's CDR3 is CASSPLGTSGGSSYNEQFF. The CDR3 DNA follows: TGTGCCAGCAGCCCCCTCGGGACTAGCGGGGGGAGCTCCTACAATGAGCAGTTCTTC. This sequence joins TRBV2 and TRBJ2-1; 15 bases are shared with TRBD2. The CDR3 has 19 amino acids. CDR1 and CDR2 (germline): SNHLY, FYNNEI. V gave up 6 bases and J gave up 0 bases; unmatched junction bases: 9. Drawing the rest from reference TRBV2 and TRBJ2-1, the complete variable domain is EPEVTQTPSHQVTQMGQEVILRCVPISNHLYFYWYRQILGQKVEFLVSFYNNEISEKSEIFDDQFSVERPDGSNFTLKIRSTKLEDSAMYFCASSPLGTSGGSSYNEQFFGPGTRLTVL.